The rows below give T cell receptor beta chains drawn from one sample of a study of monozygotic twins with cystic fibrosis. Libraries were prepared by immunoSEQ multiplex PCR; TCRdb keeps only in-frame clonotypes and omits some of them. The sample lists 30,000 or so clones; roughly 66% were seen once. What was sequenced was blood. The receptors here all came from a girl aged 10 to 17 with cystic fibrosis. Both conserved end residues are part of each CDR3. Each record gives: D gene, clone size, J gene, V gene, CDR3 protein, CDR3 DNA. D genes are given only for firm matches. Clone size appears in some rows only: once, few, many, or a class for an expanded clone.

TRBD1	-	TRBJ1-2	TRBV6-5	CASSDRAQGYTF	TGTGCCAGCAGTGACAGGGCTCAGGGCTACACCTTC
-	-	TRBJ2-1	TRBV9	CASRPDPRDNEQFF	TGTGCCAGCCGGCCGGACCCCCGGGACAATGAGCAGTTCTTC
-	-	TRBJ1-5	TRBV11-2	CASSLEGGGQPQHF	TGTGCCAGCAGCTTAGAGGGTGGGGGGCAGCCCCAGCATTTT
TRBD2	-	TRBJ2-4	TRBV29-1	CSVWAPGLAGAAKNIQYF	TGCAGCGTTTGGGCGCCCGGGCTAGCGGGAGCAGCCAAAAACATTCAGTACTTC
-	-	TRBJ2-6	TRBV6-1	CASSDGPALSGANVLTF	TGTGCCAGCAGTGATGGCCCTGCACTCTCTGGGGCCAACGTCCTGACTTTC
TRBD2	-	TRBJ2-1	TRBV2	CASSGGLVSYNEQFF	TGTGCCAGCAGTGGGGGACTAGTCTCTTACAATGAGCAGTTCTTC
-	-	TRBJ2-1	TRBV6-1	CASGRQYNEQFF	TGTGCCAGCGGGAGACAGTACAATGAGCAGTTCTTC
TRBD1	few	TRBJ1-4	TRBV11-2	CASSLHRGEKLFF	TGTGCCAGCAGCCTACACAGGGGTGAAAAACTGTTTTTT
-	-	TRBJ1-2	TRBV5-6	CASSLDLHSPYTF	TGTGCCAGCAGCTTGGATCTTCACTCCCCCTACACCTTC
-	-	TRBJ2-2	TRBV18	CASSPGPAGELFF	TGTGCCAGCTCACCTGGCCCAGCCGGGGAGCTGTTTTTT
-	-	TRBJ2-2	TRBV29-1	CSVVDPTGLGGAGELFF	TGCAGCGTTGTTGACCCCACAGGTCTGGGTGGGGCCGGGGAGCTGTTTTTT
TRBD1	once	TRBJ2-5	TRBV2	CASRTGGLGETQYF	TGTGCCAGCAGGACAGGGGGCTTAGGGGAGACCCAGTACTTC
-	-	TRBJ2-1	TRBV18	CASSPEVPAVREQFF	TGTGCCAGCTCACCCGAGGTCCCAGCGGTTAGGGAGCAGTTCTTC
-	-	TRBJ2-1	TRBV9	CASSVAGQNEQFF	TGTGCCAGCAGCGTAGCTGGCCAGAATGAGCAGTTCTTC
TRBD2	-	TRBJ2-1	TRBV6-6	CASRPRLAESYNEQFF	TGTGCCAGCAGACCTAGACTAGCGGAATCCTACAATGAGCAGTTCTTC
TRBD1	-	TRBJ1-1	TRBV14	CASSQDFGQGLDTEAFF	TGTGCCAGCAGCCAAGATTTTGGACAGGGGTTGGACACTGAAGCTTTCTTT
-	-	TRBJ1-5	TRBV25-1	CASSELETERNQPQHF	TGTGCCAGCAGTGAATTGGAGACAGAGAGGAATCAGCCCCAGCATTTT
-	few	TRBJ1-1	TRBV9	CASSVGGTASQGFF	TGTGCCAGCAGCGTGGGTGGGACGGCATCCCAAGGGTTCTTT
-	-	TRBJ2-1	TRBV15	CATSISGLGSNEQFF	TGTGCCACCAGCATCTCGGGACTTGGAAGCAATGAGCAGTTCTTC
-	-	TRBJ2-1	TRBV15	CATSRLGHHEQFF	TGTGCCACCAGTCGACTAGGCCACCATGAGCAGTTCTTC
TRBD2	-	TRBJ2-3	TRBV4-3	CASSQDRGLAGGPGNTQYF	TGCGCCAGCAGCCAAGATAGGGGACTAGCGGGAGGGCCTGGGAATACGCAGTATTTT
-	-	TRBJ2-5	TRBV2	CASGQSQETQYF	TGTGCCAGCGGACAGAGCCAAGAGACCCAGTACTTC
-	once	TRBJ2-3	TRBV5-1	CASSLDSRTDTQYF	TGCGCCAGCAGCTTGGATAGCAGGACAGATACGCAGTATTTT
TRBD1	-	TRBJ2-2	TRBV27	CASSLSGRGPRQTGELFF	TGTGCCAGCAGTTTATCAGGCAGGGGGCCTCGGCAGACCGGGGAGCTGTTTTTT
-	-	TRBJ1-2	TRBV10-3	CAISEGQGYTF	TGTGCCATCAGTGAGGGTCAAGGCTACACCTTC
-	-	TRBJ1-4	TRBV7-2	CASTQLGTNEKLFF	TGTGCCAGCACCCAACTCGGAACTAATGAAAAACTGTTTTTT
-	-	TRBJ1-1	TRBV19	CASIGAMNTEAFF	TGTGCCAGTATCGGGGCTATGAACACTGAAGCTTTCTTT
TRBD1	-	TRBJ1-2	TRBV9	CASSATGTDGYTF	TGTGCCAGCAGCGCGACAGGGACCGACGGCTACACCTTC
-	-	TRBJ1-5	TRBV5-6	CASSLAGSRSNQPQHF	TGTGCCAGCAGCTTGGCCGGGTCGAGGAGCAATCAGCCCCAGCATTTT
-	-	TRBJ2-7	TRBV2	CASSVKATYEQYF	TGTGCCAGCAGTGTAAAAGCAACCTACGAGCAGTACTTC
TRBD2	-	TRBJ2-7	TRBV7-9	CASSFWSSGRYEQYF	TGTGCCAGCAGCTTTTGGTCTAGCGGAAGGTACGAGCAGTACTTC
-	once	TRBJ2-1	TRBV10-3	CAMAGSYNEQFF	TGTGCCATGGCGGGGTCCTACAATGAGCAGTTCTTC
TRBD1	-	TRBJ2-3	TRBV5-4	CASSLAGQGAHTQYF	TGTGCCAGCAGCTTGGCTGGACAGGGGGCCCATACGCAGTATTTT
-	-	TRBJ2-6	TRBV5-1	CASSPREGNSGANVLTF	TGCGCCAGCAGCCCGCGAGAGGGTAACTCTGGGGCCAACGTCCTGACTTTC
-	few	TRBJ1-2	TRBV19	CASVGTGYTF	TGTGCCAGTGTGGGGACTGGCTACACCTTC
TRBD1	few	TRBJ1-2	TRBV5-6	CASSFQGAEGYTF	TGTGCCAGCAGCTTCCAGGGGGCGGAGGGCTACACCTTC
-	-	TRBJ2-5	TRBV27	CASSPMAGGETQYF	TGTGCCAGCAGTCCTATGGCCGGGGGAGAGACCCAGTACTTC
TRBD2	-	TRBJ2-1	TRBV2	CASSGIPQREKSYNEQFF	TGTGCCAGCAGCGGCATCCCTCAGCGGGAGAAGTCCTACAATGAGCAGTTCTTC
TRBD2	few	TRBJ2-1	TRBV7-6	CASSHTSGSISGYNEQFF	TGTGCCAGCAGCCATACTAGCGGGAGTATCTCGGGGTACAATGAGCAGTTCTTC
-	-	TRBJ2-1	TRBV7-9	CASSLGWGTYYNEQFF	TGTGCCAGCAGCTTAGGGTGGGGGACTTATTACAATGAGCAGTTCTTC
TRBD2	-	TRBJ2-5	TRBV11-2	CASSLMRTSEETQYF	TGTGCCAGCAGCTTAATGAGGACTAGCGAAGAGACCCAGTACTTC
TRBD1	-	TRBJ2-1	TRBV4-1	CASSQGQGVNNEQFF	TGCGCCAGCAGCCAAGGGCAGGGGGTTAACAATGAGCAGTTCTTC
TRBD2	-	TRBJ2-1	TRBV6-5	CASSRGLAGYNEQFF	TGTGCCAGCAGTCGGGGACTAGCAGGATACAATGAGCAGTTCTTC
TRBD1	-	TRBJ1-2	TRBV2	CASSAGGQYYGYTF	TGTGCCAGCAGTGCTGGGGGACAGTACTATGGCTACACCTTC
TRBD2	few	TRBJ2-3	TRBV28	CASSLTSGISAQYF	TGTGCCAGCAGTTTAACTAGCGGGATCTCGGCGCAGTATTTT
TRBD1	-	TRBJ2-1	TRBV4-1	CASSHTPGQGSYNEQFF	TGCGCCAGCAGCCATACACCGGGACAGGGGTCCTACAATGAGCAGTTCTTC
TRBD2	-	TRBJ2-3	TRBV12-5	CASREGSTDTQYF	TGTGCTAGCCGGGAGGGGAGCACAGATACGCAGTATTTT
-	-	TRBJ2-7	TRBV4-3	CASSQQGTLSYEQYF	TGCGCCAGCAGCCAACAGGGGACTCTTTCCTACGAGCAGTACTTC
TRBD1	-	TRBJ1-2	TRBV27	CASTDRGHGGYTF	TGTGCCAGCACGGACAGGGGGCATGGGGGCTACACCTTC
TRBD1	few	TRBJ1-1	TRBV6-5	CASSYLGQLTEAFF	TGTGCCAGCAGTTACTTGGGACAGCTCACTGAAGCTTTCTTT
TRBD1	few	TRBJ1-1	TRBV18	CASSESGTGNTEAFF	TGTGCCAGCTCAGAGTCCGGGACAGGGAACACTGAAGCTTTCTTT
-	-	TRBJ2-7	TRBV29-1	CSARISGDSYEQYF	TGCAGCGCCCGCATCTCGGGAGACTCCTACGAGCAGTACTTC
-	-	TRBJ1-3	TRBV5-4	CASSVGTDGNTIYF	TGTGCCAGCAGCGTGGGGACGGATGGAAACACCATATATTTT
TRBD2	-	TRBJ2-1	TRBV7-9	CASSLGTSGSNEQFF	TGTGCCAGCAGCTTAGGGACTAGCGGTTCCAATGAGCAGTTCTTC
TRBD1	-	TRBJ2-2	TRBV5-4	CASSLGGTVNTGELFF	TGTGCCAGCAGCTTGGGGGGGACAGTGAACACCGGGGAGCTGTTTTTT
-	-	TRBJ2-3	TRBV18	CASSPVSTDTQYF	TGTGCCAGCTCACCTGTCAGCACAGATACGCAGTATTTT
TRBD2	once	TRBJ2-3	TRBV29-1	CSGSGRVTDTQYF	TGCAGCGGTAGCGGGAGGGTCACAGATACGCAGTATTTT